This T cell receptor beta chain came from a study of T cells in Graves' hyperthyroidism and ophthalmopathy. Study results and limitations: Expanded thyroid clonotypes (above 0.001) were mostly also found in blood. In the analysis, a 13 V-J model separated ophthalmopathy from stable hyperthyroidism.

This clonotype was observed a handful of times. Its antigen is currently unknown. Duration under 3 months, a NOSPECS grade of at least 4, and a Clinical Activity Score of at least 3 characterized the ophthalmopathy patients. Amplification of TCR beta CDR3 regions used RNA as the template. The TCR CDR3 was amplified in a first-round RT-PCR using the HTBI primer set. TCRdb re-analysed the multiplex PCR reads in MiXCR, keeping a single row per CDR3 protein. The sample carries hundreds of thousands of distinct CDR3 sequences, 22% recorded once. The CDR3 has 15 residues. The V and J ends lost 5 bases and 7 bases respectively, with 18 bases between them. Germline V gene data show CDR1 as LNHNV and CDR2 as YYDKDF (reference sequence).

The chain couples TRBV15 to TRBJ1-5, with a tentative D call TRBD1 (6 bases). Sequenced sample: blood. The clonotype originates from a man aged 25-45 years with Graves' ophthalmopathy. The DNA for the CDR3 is TGTGCCACCAGCTCCAGCAGGGGCTACTGGCAGCCCCAGCATTTT. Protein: CATSSSRGYWQPQHF. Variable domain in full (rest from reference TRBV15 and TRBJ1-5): DAMVIQNPRYQVTQFGKPVTLSCSQTLNHNVMYWYQQKSSQAPKLLFHYYDKDFNNEADTPDNFQSRRPNTSFCFLDIRSPGLGDTAMYLCATSSSRGYWQPQHFGDGTRLSIL.